Included here is one TCR beta chain sequence, with context. The V and J ends lost 4 bases and 5 bases, in that order; junction bases with no gene match: 3. The CDR3 loop spans 13 amino acids. Germline-derived CDR1 and CDR2 are SNHLY and FYNNEI. The record originates from a study of OX40 agonist ivuxolimab in advanced cancers. About the study: Two patients with cutaneous melanoma and one with hepatocellular carcinoma, three in total, showed partial responses.

The assay was immunoSEQ multiplex PCR, and TCRdb's table has in-frame clones only and misses some. This sample has some 67,000 clones, with around 85% found just once. This sample comprised CD4+ or CD8+ T cells sorted from blood, obtained in a trial of the OX40 agonist ivuxolimab. This receptor was obtained from an adult with an advanced solid tumor such as melanoma, head and neck, liver or kidney cancer. The chain couples TRBV2 to TRBJ1-2; 8 bases line up with TRBD1. The CDR3 region has the DNA TGTGCCAGCAGTGCCGGACAGGGATATGGCTACACCTTC. It specifies CASSAGQGYGYTF.